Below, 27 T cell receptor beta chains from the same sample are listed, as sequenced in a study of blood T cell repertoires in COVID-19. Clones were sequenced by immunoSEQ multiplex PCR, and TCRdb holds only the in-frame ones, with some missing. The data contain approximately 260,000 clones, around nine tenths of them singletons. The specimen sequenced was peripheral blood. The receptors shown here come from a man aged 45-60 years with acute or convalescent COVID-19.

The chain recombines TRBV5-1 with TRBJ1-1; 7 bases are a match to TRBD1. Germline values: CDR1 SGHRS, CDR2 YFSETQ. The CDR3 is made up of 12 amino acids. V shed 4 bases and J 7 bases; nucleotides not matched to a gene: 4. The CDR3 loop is CASSHGQDEAFF. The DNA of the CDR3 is TGCGCCAGCAGCCATGGACAGGATGAAGCTTTCTTT.

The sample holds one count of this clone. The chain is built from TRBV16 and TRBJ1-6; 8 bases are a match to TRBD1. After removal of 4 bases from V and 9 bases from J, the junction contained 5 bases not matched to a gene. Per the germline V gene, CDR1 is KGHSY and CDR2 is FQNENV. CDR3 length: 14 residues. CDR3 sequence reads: CASSRGTGVSPLHF. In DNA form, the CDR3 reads TGTGCCAGCAGCCGGGGGACAGGCGTTTCACCCCTCCACTTT.

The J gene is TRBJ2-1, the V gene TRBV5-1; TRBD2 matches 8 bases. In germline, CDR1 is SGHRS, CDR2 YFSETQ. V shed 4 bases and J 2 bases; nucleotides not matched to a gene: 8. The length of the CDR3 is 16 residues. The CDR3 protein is CASSPRGGETYNEQFF. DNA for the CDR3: TGCGCCAGCAGCCCTCGGGGGGGTGAGACCTACAATGAGCAGTTCTTC.

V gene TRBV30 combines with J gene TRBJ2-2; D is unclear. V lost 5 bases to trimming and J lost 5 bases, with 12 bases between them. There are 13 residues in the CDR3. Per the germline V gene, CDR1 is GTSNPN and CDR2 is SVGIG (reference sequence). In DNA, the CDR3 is TGTGCCTGGGACCCCAGAATTACCGGGGAGCTGTTTTTT. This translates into CAWDPRITGELFF. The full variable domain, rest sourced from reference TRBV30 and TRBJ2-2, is SQTIHQWPATLVQPVGSPLSLECTVEGTSNPNLYWYRQAAGRGLQLLFYSVGIGQISSEVPQNLSASRPQDRQFILSSKKLLLSDSGFYLCAWDPRITGELFFGEGSRLTVL.

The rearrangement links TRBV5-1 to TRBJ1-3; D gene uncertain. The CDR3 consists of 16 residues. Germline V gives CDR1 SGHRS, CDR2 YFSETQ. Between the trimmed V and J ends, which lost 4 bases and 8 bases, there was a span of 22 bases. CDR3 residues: CASSPSQGGPIHTIYF. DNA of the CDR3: TGCGCCAGCAGCCCAAGTCAAGGAGGACCGATTCACACCATATATTTT.

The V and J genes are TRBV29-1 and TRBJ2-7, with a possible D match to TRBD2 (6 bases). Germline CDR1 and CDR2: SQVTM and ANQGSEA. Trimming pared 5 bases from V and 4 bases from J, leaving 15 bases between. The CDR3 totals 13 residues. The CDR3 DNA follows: TGCAGCGTTAATGCGGGGTCGCGTTACGAGCAGTACTTC. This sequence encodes CSVNAGSRYEQYF.

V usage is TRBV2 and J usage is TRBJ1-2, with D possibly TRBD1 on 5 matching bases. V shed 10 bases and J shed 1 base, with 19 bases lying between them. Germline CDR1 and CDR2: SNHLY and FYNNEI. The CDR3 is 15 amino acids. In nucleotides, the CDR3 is TGTGCCACCTCGGGGGACCAGTTGGATAACTATGGCTACACCTTC. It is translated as CATSGDQLDNYGYTF.

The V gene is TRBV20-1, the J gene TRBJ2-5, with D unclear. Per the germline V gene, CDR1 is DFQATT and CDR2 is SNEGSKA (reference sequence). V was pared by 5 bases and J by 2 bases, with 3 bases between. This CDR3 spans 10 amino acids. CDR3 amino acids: CSAEQETQYF. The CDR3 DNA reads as TGCAGTGCTGAGCAAGAGACCCAGTACTTC.

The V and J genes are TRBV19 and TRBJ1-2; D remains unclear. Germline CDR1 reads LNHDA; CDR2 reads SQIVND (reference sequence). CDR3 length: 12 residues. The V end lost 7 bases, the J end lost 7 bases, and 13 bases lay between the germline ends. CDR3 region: CASTPVSGGYTF. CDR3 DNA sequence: TGTGCCAGTACCCCAGTCTCGGGTGGCTACACCTTC. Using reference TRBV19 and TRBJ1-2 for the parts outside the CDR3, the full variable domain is DGGITQSPKYLFRKEGQNVTLSCEQNLNHDAMYWYRQDPGQGLRLIYYSQIVNDFQKGDIAEGYSVSREKKESFPLTVTSAQKNPTAFYLCASTPVSGGYTFGSGTRLTVV.

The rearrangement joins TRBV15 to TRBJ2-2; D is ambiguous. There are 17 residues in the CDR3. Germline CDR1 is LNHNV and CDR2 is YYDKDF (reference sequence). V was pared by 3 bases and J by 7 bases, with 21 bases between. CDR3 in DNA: TGTGCCACCAGCAGTCTTCTTGAGACAAACAACCGCGGGGAGCTGTTTTTT. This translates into CATSSLLETNNRGELFF.

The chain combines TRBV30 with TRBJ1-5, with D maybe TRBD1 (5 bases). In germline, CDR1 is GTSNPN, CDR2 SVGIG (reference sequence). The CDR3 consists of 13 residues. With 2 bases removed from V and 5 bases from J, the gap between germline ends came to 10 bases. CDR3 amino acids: CAWSSTGDQPQHF. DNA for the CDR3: TGTGCCTGGAGTTCCACAGGAGATCAGCCCCAGCATTTT.

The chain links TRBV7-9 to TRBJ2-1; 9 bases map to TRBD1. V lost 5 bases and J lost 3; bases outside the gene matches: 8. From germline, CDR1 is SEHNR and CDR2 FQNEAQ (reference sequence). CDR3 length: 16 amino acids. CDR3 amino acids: CASSLGTGTFYNEQFF. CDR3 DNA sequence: TGTGCCAGCAGCCTCGGGACAGGGACCTTCTACAATGAGCAGTTCTTC.

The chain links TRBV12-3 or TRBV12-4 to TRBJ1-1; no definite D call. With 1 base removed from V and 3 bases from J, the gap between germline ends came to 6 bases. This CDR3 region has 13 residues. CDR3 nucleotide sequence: TGTGCCAGCAGTTTAGACAGATACACTGAAGCTTTCTTT. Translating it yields CASSLDRYTEAFF.

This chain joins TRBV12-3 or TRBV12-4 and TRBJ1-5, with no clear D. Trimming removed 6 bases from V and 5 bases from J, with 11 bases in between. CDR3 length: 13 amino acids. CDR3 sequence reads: CASSYAGDQPQHF. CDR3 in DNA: TGTGCCAGCAGCTATGCGGGAGATCAGCCCCAGCATTTT.

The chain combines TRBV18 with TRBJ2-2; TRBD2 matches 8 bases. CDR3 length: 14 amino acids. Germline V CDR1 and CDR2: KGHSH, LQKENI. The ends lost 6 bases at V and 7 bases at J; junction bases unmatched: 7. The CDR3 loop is CASSEAGANGELFF. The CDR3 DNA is TGTGCCAGCTCGGAAGCGGGGGCGAACGGGGAGCTGTTTTTT.

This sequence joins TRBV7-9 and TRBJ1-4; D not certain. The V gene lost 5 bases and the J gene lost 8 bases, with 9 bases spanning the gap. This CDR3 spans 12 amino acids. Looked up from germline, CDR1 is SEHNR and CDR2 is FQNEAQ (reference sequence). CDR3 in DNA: TGTGCCAGCAGCCCCTTCGGGGAAAAACTGTTTTTT. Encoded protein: CASSPFGEKLFF.

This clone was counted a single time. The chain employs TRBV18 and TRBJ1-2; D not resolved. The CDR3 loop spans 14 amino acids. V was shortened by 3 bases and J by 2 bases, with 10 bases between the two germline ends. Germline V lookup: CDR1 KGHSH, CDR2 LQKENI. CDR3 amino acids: CASSPGELNYGYTF. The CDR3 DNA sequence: TGTGCCAGCTCACCCGGGGAGTTAAACTATGGCTACACCTTC.

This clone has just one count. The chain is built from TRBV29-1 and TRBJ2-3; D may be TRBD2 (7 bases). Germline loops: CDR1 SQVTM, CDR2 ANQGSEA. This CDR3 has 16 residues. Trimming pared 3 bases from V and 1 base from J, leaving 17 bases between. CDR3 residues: CSVEGRGPGGTDTQYF. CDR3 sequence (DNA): TGCAGCGTTGAGGGGCGGGGGCCCGGGGGCACAGATACGCAGTATTTT.

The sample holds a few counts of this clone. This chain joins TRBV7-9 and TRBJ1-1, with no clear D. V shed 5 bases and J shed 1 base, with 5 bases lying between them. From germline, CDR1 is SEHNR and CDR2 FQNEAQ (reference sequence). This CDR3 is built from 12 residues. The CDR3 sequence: CASSRGNTEAFF. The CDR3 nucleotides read TGTGCCAGCAGCCGGGGGAACACTGAAGCTTTCTTT.

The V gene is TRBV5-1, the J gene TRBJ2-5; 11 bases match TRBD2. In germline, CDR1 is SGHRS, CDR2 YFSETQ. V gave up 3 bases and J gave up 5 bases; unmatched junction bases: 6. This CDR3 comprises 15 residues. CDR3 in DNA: TGCGCCAGCAGCTCTAGCGGGGGGCCTGCCGAGACCCAGTACTTC. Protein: CASSSSGGPAETQYF.

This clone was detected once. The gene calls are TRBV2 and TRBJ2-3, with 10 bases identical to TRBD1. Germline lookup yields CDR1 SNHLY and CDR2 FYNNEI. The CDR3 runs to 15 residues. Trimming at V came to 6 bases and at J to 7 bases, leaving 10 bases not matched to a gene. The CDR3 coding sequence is TGTGCCAGCAGCTCCGGGACAGGGGTTCCAAATACGCAGTATTTT. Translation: CASSSGTGVPNTQYF.

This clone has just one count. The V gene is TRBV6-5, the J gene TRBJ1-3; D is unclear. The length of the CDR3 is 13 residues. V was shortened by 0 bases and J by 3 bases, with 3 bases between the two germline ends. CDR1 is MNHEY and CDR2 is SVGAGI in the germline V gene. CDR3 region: CASSYSLGNTIYF. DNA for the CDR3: TGTGCCAGCAGTTACTCCCTTGGAAACACCATATATTTT.

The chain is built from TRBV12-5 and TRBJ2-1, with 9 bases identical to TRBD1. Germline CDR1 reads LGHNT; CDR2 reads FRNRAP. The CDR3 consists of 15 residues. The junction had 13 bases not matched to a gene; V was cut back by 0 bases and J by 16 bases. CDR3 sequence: CASGLVPRLQGADFF. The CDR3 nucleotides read TGTGCTAGTGGTTTGGTACCCCGCCTACAGGGGGCCGATTTCTTC.

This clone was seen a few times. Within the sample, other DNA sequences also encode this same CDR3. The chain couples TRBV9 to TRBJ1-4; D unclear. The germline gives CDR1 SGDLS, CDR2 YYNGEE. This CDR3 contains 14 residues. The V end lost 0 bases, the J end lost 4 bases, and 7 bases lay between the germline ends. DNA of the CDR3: TGTGCCAGCAGCGTAGGGTACAGTAATGAAAAACTGTTTTTT. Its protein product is CASSVGYSNEKLFF.

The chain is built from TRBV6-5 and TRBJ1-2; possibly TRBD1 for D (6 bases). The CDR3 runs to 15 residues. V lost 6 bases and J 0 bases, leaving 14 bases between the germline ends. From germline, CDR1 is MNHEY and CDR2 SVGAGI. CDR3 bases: TGTGCCAGCAGCTCCCACCGACAGGCTAACTATGGCTACACCTTC. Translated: CASSSHRQANYGYTF.

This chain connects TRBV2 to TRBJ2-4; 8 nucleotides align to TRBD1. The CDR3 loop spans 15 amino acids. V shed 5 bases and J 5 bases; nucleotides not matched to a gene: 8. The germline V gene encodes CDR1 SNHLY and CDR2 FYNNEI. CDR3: CASSPRTGPQNIQYF. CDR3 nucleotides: TGTGCCAGCAGTCCACGGACAGGGCCTCAAAACATTCAGTACTTC.

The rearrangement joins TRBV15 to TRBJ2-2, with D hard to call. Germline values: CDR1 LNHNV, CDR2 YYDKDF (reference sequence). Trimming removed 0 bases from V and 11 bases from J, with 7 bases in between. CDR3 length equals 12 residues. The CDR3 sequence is CATSRDRAELFF. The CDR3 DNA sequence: TGTGCCACCAGCAGAGATCGAGCTGAGCTGTTTTTT. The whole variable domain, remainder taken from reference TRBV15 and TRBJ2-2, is DAMVIQNPRYQVTQFGKPVTLSCSQTLNHNVMYWYQQKSSQAPKLLFHYYDKDFNNEADTPDNFQSRRPNTSFCFLDIRSPGLGDTAMYLCATSRDRAELFFGEGSRLTVL.